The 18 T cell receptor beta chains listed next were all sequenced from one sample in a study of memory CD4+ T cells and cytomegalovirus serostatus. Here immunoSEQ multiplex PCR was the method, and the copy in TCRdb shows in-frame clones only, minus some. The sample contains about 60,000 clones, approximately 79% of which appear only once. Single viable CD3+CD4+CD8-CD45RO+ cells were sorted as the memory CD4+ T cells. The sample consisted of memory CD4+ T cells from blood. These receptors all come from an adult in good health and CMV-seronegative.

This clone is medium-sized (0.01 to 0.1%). Here the CDR3 reads CATSRDRGPVYTF. The CDR3 region has the DNA TGTGCCACCTCGAGGGACAGGGGGCCTGTCTACACCTTC. The chain couples TRBV6-1 to TRBJ1-2; 12 bases agree with TRBD1. Per germline, CDR1 MNHNS and CDR2 SASEGT. The CDR3 runs 13 residues. V shed 10 bases and J 10 bases; nucleotides not matched to a gene: 10.

The CDR3 loop reads CASTSPGQGVKYTF. The DNA of the CDR3 is TGTGCCAGCACCTCCCCCGGACAGGGCGTTAAGTACACCTTC. The chain couples TRBV2 to TRBJ1-2; the match to TRBD1 covers 8 bases. This CDR3 contains 14 residues. Germline values: CDR1 SNHLY, CDR2 FYNNEI. Trimming took 7 bases from V and 11 from J; bases not matched to a gene: 15.

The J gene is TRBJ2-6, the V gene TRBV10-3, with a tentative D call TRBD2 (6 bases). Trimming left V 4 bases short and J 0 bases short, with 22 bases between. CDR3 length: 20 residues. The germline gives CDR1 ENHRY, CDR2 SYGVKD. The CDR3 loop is CAISGSAGFSHFSGANVLTF. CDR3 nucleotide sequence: TGTGCCATCAGTGGATCCGCGGGATTCTCTCACTTCTCTGGGGCCAACGTCCTGACTTTC.

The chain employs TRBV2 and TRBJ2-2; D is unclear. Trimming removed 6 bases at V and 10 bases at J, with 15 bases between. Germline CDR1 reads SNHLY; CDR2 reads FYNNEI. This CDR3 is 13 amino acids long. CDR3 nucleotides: TGTGCCAGCAGCGACGGTTCCCAGGTGGAGCTGTTTTTT. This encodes CASSDGSQVELFF.

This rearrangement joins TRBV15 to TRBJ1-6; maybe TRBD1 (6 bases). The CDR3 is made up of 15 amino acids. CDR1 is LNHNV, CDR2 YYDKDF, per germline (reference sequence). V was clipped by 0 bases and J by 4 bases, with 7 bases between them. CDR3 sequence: CATSRDRGYNSPLHF. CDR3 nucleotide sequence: TGTGCCACCAGCAGAGACAGGGGATATAATTCACCCCTCCACTTT.

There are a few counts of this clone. The CDR3: CASSQDSVGELFF. The DNA of the CDR3 is TGTGCCAGCAGCCAAGACAGTGTCGGGGAGCTGTTTTTT. The J gene is TRBJ2-2, the V gene TRBV4-2, with unresolved D. Trimming shortened V by 0 bases and J by 7 bases, and 6 bases separated the two germline ends. Germline V gene lookup returns CDR1 LGHNA and CDR2 YNFKEQ. This CDR3 contains 13 residues.

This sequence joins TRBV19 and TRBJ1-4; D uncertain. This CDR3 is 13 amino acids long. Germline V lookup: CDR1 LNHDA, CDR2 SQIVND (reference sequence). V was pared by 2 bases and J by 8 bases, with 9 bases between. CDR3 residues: CASSITMGEKLFF. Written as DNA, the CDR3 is TGTGCCAGTAGTATAACAATGGGAGAAAAACTGTTTTTT. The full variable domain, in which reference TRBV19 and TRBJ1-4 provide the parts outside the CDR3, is DGGITQSPKYLFRKEGQNVTLSCEQNLNHDAMYWYRQDPGQGLRLIYYSQIVNDFQKGDIAEGYSVSREKKESFPLTVTSAQKNPTAFYLCASSITMGEKLFFGSGTQLSVL.

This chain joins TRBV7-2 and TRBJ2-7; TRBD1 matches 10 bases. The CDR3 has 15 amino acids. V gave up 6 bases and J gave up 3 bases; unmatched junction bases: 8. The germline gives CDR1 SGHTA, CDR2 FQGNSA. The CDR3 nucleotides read TGTGCCAGCAGAATCCAGACAGGGGGCGTCTACGAGCAGTACTTC. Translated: CASRIQTGGVYEQYF.

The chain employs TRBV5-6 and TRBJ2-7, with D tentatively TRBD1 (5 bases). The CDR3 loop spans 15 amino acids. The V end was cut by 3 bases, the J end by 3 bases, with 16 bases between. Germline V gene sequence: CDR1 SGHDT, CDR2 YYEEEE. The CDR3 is CASSSGHHLIYEQYF. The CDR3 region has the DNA TGTGCCAGCAGCTCCGGACACCACCTCATCTACGAGCAGTACTTC.

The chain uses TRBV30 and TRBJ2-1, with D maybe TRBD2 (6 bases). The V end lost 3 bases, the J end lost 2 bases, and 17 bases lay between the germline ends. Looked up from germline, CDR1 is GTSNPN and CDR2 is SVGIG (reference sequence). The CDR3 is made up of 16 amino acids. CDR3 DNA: TGTGCCTGGAGGCCCGGGGGAGGAATCGCCTACAATGAGCAGTTCTTC. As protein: CAWRPGGGIAYNEQFF.

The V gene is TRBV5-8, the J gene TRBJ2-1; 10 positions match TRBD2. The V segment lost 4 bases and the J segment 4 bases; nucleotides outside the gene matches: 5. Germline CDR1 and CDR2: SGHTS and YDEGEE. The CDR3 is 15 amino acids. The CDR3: CASSPSAGGYNEQFF. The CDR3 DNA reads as TGTGCCAGCAGCCCCTCAGCGGGGGGGTACAATGAGCAGTTCTTC.

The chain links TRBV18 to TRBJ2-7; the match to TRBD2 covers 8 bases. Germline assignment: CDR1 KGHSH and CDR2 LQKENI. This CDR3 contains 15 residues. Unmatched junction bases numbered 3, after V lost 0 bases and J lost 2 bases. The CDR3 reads CASSPPQRETYEQYF. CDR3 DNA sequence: TGTGCCAGCTCACCACCCCAGCGGGAGACCTACGAGCAGTACTTC.

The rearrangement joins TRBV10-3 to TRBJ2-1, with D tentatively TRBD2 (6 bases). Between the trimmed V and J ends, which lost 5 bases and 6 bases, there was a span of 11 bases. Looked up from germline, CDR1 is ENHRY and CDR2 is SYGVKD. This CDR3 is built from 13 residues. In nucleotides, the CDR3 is TGTGCCATCAGTCCGGGACTCCGCAATGAGCAGTTCTTC. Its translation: CAISPGLRNEQFF.

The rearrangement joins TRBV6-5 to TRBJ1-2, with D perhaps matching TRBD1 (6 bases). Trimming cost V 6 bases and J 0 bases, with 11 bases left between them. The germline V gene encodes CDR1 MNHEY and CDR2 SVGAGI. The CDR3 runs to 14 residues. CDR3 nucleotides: TGTGCCAGCAGCCCCGGACAGTCTAACTATGGCTACACCTTC. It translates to CASSPGQSNYGYTF.

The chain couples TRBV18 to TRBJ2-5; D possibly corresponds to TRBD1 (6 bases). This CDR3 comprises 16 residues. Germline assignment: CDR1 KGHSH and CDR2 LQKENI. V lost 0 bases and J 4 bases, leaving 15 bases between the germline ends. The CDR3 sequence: CASSPPRMTGRETQYF. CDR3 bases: TGTGCCAGCTCACCACCACGGATGACAGGAAGAGAGACCCAGTACTTC.

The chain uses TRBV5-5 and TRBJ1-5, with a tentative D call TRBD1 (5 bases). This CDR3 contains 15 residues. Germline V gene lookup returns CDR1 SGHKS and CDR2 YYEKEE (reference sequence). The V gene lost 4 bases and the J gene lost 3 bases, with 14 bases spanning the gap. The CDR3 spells CASSGTATSNQPQHF. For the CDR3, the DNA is TGTGCCAGCAGCGGGACTGCAACCTCCAATCAGCCCCAGCATTTT.

CDR3 bases: TGTGCCAGCAGTTTAGCACAGACGACTAGCAAGCCCCAGCATTTT. This sequence encodes CASSLAQTTSKPQHF. The gene calls are TRBV28 and TRBJ1-5; D remains ambiguous. This CDR3 is built from 15 residues. Trimming stripped 2 bases from V and 8 bases from J, with 16 bases between. Germline V gives CDR1 MDHEN, CDR2 SYDVKM. Using reference TRBV28 and TRBJ1-5 for the parts outside the CDR3, the full variable domain is DVKVTQSSRYLVKRTGEKVFLECVQDMDHENMFWYRQDPGLGLRLIYFSYDVKMKEKGDIPEGYSVSREKKERFSLILESASTNQTSMYLCASSLAQTTSKPQHFGDGTRLSIL.

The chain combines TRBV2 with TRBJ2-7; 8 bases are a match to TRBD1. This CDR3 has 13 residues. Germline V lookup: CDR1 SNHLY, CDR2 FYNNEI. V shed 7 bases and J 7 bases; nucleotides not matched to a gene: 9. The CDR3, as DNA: TGTGCCAGCACGGGACAGGCAACTAGGGAGCAGTACTTC. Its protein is CASTGQATREQYF.